This T cell receptor beta chain originates from a study of response to subunit inactivated influenza vaccine. This clonotype has a handful of counts. The trim removed 8 bases at V and 7 bases at J, leaving 5 bases unmatched. The CDR3 length is 13 residues. TCRdb reprocessed the RT-PCR reads with MiXCR, giving one entry per CDR3 protein. The table has about 570,000 distinct CDR3 sequences, approximately 10% seen once. The material was PBMCs from blood, obtained on the day of vaccination. The chain couples TRBV12-3 or TRBV12-4 to TRBJ2-1; 10 nucleotides align to TRBD2. The sequence derives from a man over 45 who received an inactivated influenza vaccine. The DNA for the CDR3 is TGTGCCAGCGGGGGACTAGCGAGAAATGAGCAGTTCTTC. This gives the protein CASGGLARNEQFF.